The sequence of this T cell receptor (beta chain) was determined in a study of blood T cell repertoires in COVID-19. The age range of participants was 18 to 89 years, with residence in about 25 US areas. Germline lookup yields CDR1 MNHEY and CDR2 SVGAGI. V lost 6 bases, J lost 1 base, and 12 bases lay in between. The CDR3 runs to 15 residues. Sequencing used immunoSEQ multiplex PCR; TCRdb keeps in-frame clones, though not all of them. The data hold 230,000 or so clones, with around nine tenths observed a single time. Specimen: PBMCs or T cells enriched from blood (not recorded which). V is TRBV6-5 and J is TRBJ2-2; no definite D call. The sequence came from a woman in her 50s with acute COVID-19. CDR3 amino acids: CASRANYGNTGELFF. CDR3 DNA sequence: TGTGCCAGCAGGGCCAATTATGGGAACACCGGGGAGCTGTTTTTT.